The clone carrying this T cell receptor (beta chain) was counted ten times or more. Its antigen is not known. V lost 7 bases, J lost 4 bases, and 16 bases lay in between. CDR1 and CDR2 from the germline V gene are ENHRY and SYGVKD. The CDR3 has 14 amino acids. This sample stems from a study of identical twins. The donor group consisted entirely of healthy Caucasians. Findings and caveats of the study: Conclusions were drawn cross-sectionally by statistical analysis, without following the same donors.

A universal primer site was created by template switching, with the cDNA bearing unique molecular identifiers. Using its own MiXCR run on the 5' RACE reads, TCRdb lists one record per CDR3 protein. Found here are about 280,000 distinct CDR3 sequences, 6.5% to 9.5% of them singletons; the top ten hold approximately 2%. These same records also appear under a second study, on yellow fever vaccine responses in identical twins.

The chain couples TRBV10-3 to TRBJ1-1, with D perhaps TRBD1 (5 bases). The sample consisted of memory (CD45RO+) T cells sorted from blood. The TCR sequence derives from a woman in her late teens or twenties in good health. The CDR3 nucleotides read TGTGCCATCACCCAATCGGAGGGGCTCACTGAAGCTTTCTTT. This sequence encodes CAITQSEGLTEAFF.